These 13 T cell receptor beta chains originate from one sample sequenced in a study of shared clonotypes between healthy human individuals. Profiled with immunoSEQ multiplex PCR; TCRdb holds only in-frame clones, not every one. The sample lists about 1.5 million clones, around 97% occurring once. The sequenced sample consisted of naive CD4+ T cells sorted from blood. The sample's subset: CD45RA+ positively selected. The receptor set was obtained from a man younger than 40 in good health.

This chain connects TRBV19 to TRBJ2-2, with 10 positions matching TRBD1. V was pared by 8 bases and J by 7 bases, with 7 bases of the junction left unmatched. The CDR3 extends over 14 amino acids. Germline V lookup: CDR1 LNHDA, CDR2 SQIVND (reference sequence). CDR3 DNA: TGTGCCAGTCGGGACAGGGGACTGGTCGGGGAGCTGTTTTTT. This sequence encodes CASRDRGLVGELFF.

This chain connects TRBV6-1 to TRBJ1-5; D ambiguous. CDR3 length: 13 amino acids. Germline V gene sequence: CDR1 MNHNS, CDR2 SASEGT. Trimming removed 3 bases from V and 7 bases from J, with 10 bases in between. CDR3 residues: CASSDRAGQPQHF. Here the CDR3 DNA reads TGTGCCAGCAGTGATAGGGCTGGGCAGCCCCAGCATTTT.

As concerns this clone: Relative to the germline gene, one junction end is altered; a read error may explain this. The V gene is TRBV7-8, the J gene TRBJ1-1, with D unresolved. CDR3 length equals 15 residues. CDR1 and CDR2 from the germline V gene are SGHVS and FQNEAQ. The CDR3 DNA is TGTGCCAGCAGCTTAATCCCTCCGGAAAACAGTGAAGCTTTCTTT. It translates to CASSLIPPENSEAFF.

The V gene is TRBV5-1, the J gene TRBJ2-2; 11 bases are a match to TRBD1. The CDR3 runs to 15 residues. With 5 bases clipped from V and 7 bases from J, the junction kept 7 bases outside the gene matches. Germline V gene lookup returns CDR1 SGHRS and CDR2 YFSETQ. As DNA, the CDR3 is TGCGCCAGCAGACCGGGACAGGGGGAATACGGGGAGCTGTTTTTT. Protein product: CASRPGQGEYGELFF.

The gene calls are TRBV5-1 and TRBJ2-2; TRBD1 matches at 8 bases. Trimming removed 6 bases from V and 0 bases from J; junction bases left unmatched: 4. The CDR3 is made up of 15 amino acids. Germline CDR1 reads SGHRS; CDR2 reads YFSETQ. The CDR3 loop is CASTVRGPNTGELFF. The CDR3 DNA sequence: TGCGCCAGCACAGTCAGGGGGCCGAACACCGGGGAGCTGTTTTTT.

This chain joins TRBV7-2 and TRBJ1-5; maybe TRBD1 (5 bases). The germline V gene has CDR1 SGHTA and CDR2 FQGNSA. The CDR3 runs to 16 residues. V was cut by 0 bases and J by 4 bases, with 13 bases left in between. The CDR3 here is CASSLAGGLINQPQHF. The CDR3 DNA reads as TGTGCCAGCAGCTTAGCCGGGGGTCTAATTAATCAGCCCCAGCATTTT.

The chain carries TRBV4-3 and TRBJ1-1, with D hard to call. V lost 3 bases and J lost 0, with 11 bases in between. Germline loops: CDR1 LGHNA, CDR2 YSLEER. The CDR3 runs 15 residues. The CDR3 DNA reads as TGCGCCAGCAGCCAGCTACGGGCGATGAACACTGAAGCTTTCTTT. It specifies CASSQLRAMNTEAFF.

This chain links TRBV15 with TRBJ2-1; D assignment may be TRBD1 or TRBD2 (7 bases each). The CDR3 extends over 17 amino acids. Looked up from germline, CDR1 is LNHNV and CDR2 is YYDKDF (reference sequence). The V end was cut by 8 bases, the J end by 3 bases, with 23 bases between. The CDR3 spells CATAGGGPFRLYNEQFF. The CDR3 coding sequence is TGTGCCACCGCAGGGGGAGGGCCGTTTCGACTCTACAATGAGCAGTTCTTC. Drawing the rest from reference TRBV15 and TRBJ2-1, the complete variable domain is DAMVIQNPRYQVTQFGKPVTLSCSQTLNHNVMYWYQQKSSQAPKLLFHYYDKDFNNEADTPDNFQSRRPNTSFCFLDIRSPGLGDTAMYLCATAGGGPFRLYNEQFFGPGTRLTVL.

A single count supports this clone. The chain has TRBV7-2 and TRBJ2-5; D is undetermined. Germline assignment: CDR1 SGHTA and CDR2 FQGNSA. The CDR3 runs 13 residues. V gave up 0 bases and J gave up 6 bases, with 8 bases separating them. The CDR3 here is CASSLAGWQTQYF. CDR3 coding DNA: TGTGCCAGCAGCTTAGCAGGGTGGCAGACCCAGTACTTC.

This clone appeared a single time. The sample has other DNA sequences that encode this CDR3 too. The V gene is TRBV9, the J gene TRBJ2-1; D is unresolved. CDR1 is SGDLS and CDR2 is YYNGEE in the germline V gene. Trimming removed 0 bases from V and 4 bases from J, with 5 bases in between. CDR3 size: 13 residues. CDR3 nucleotides: TGTGCCAGCAGCGTAGCTGATTACAATGAGCAGTTCTTC. Translation: CASSVADYNEQFF.

This sequence joins TRBV15 and TRBJ2-2; D gene uncertain. CDR1 LNHNV and CDR2 YYDKDF come from the germline V gene (reference sequence). V dropped 5 bases and J dropped 6 bases, with 13 bases sitting between them. This CDR3 has 14 residues. CDR3 in amino acids: CATSDLVRSGELFF. In DNA form, the CDR3 reads TGTGCCACCAGCGACCTCGTCCGGTCCGGGGAGCTGTTTTTT.

The chain combines TRBV6-1 with TRBJ2-2; D is uncertain. The V gene lost 3 bases and the J gene lost 3 bases, with 8 bases spanning the gap. CDR3 size: 14 residues. CDR1 is MNHNS, CDR2 SASEGT, per germline. CDR3 coding DNA: TGTGCCAGCAGTGATCCTAGGTACACCGGGGAGCTGTTTTTT. Translating it yields CASSDPRYTGELFF.

The V call is TRBV23-1, the J call TRBJ1-5; a weak D match, TRBD1 (5 bases). TRBV23-1 is flagged as an ORF with uncertain function. The CDR3 is 16 residues long. V lost 2 bases, J lost 6 bases, and 17 bases lay in between. CDR3 nucleotides: TGCGCCAGCAGTCAACCCATCACGGGGGGGAGTCAGCCCCAGCATTTT. It translates to CASSQPITGGSQPQHF.